This T cell receptor (beta chain) was found in a study of T cell changes during pregnancy in multiple sclerosis. Produced via immunoSEQ multiplex PCR; TCRdb's table is partial and in-frame only. Here the sample spans roughly 24,000 clones, around 87% being singletons. The germline V gene encodes CDR1 SEHNR and CDR2 FQNEAQ (reference sequence). The CDR3 runs 17 residues. V shed 1 base and J shed 3 bases, with 16 bases lying between them. The TCR sequence derives from a female donor in good health, enrolled as a control in a pregnancy study. Here the sequenced sample was CD4+ T cells from peripheral blood mononuclear cells, taken in the second trimester of pregnancy. This chain links TRBV7-9 with TRBJ2-1; the D is unclear. The DNA of the CDR3 is TGTGCCAGCAGCTTAGGGTCCGGCGGAAGAATCTACAATGAGCAGTTCTTC. Translation gives CASSLGSGGRIYNEQFF.